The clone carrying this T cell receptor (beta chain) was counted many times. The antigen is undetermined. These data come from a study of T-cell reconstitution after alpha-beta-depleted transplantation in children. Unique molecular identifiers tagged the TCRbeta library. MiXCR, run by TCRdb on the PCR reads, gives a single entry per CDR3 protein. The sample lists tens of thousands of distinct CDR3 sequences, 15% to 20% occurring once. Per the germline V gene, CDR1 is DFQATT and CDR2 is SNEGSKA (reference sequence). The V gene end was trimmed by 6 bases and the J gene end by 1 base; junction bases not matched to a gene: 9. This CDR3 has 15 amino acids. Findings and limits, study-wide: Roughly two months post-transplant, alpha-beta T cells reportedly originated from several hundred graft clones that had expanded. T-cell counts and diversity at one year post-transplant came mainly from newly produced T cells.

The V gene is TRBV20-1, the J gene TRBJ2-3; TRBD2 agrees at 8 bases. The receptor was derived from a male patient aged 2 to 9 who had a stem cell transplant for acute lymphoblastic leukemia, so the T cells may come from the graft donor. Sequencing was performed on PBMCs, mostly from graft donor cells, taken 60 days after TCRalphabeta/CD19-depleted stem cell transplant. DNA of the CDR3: TGCAGTGCCAAACGTATCGGGGGGGGCACAGATACGCAGTATTTT. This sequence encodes CSAKRIGGGTDTQYF.